This entry lists 20 T cell receptor beta chains sequenced from one sample in a study of follicular helper T cells after annual influenza vaccination. Documented time point: 2014-2015 season, pre-vaccination. Using immunoSEQ multiplex PCR, the repertoire was profiled, and TCRdb retains in-frame clones only, with some absent. The profile shows about 27,000 clones, 70% to 90% of them singletons. This material consisted of CXCR5+ CD38- circulating T follicular helper cells from blood, taken on the day of influenza vaccination. Subset here: circulating Tfh, non-naive CD4+CXCR5+PD-1+ (ICOS+CD38+ or ICOS-CD38-). These receptors came from an adult who received the influenza vaccine.

This clone was observed a single time. This rearrangement joins TRBV14 to TRBJ2-7, with 12 bases matching TRBD2. With V trimmed by 6 bases and J by 3 bases, 9 bases remained unmatched. This CDR3 comprises 16 residues. Germline V gives CDR1 SGHDN, CDR2 FVKESK. The CDR3 loop is CASSNLLAGGYYEQYF. CDR3 DNA: TGTGCCAGCAGTAACCTACTAGCGGGAGGATACTACGAGCAGTACTTC.

V gene TRBV5-1 combines with J gene TRBJ2-7; tentatively, D is TRBD2 (6 bases). This CDR3 comprises 15 residues. V was clipped by 4 bases and J by 6 bases, with 20 bases between them. Per the germline V gene, CDR1 is SGHRS and CDR2 is YFSETQ. CDR3 DNA: TGCGCCAGCAGCGGGGCGGGACTCTCCTCTTTCGAGCAGTACTTC. Translation gives CASSGAGLSSFEQYF.

In the case of this clone: Germline and junction disagree at one end, which may indicate a read error. The V gene is TRBV7-7, the J gene TRBJ2-4; no firm D call. Germline V gives CDR1 SSHAT, CDR2 FNYEAQ (reference sequence). The CDR3 consists of 14 residues. The CDR3 bases are TGTGCTAGCAGCTGCGTACTCGAGCGTGACATTCAGTACTTC. Residues: CASSCVLERDIQYF.

V gene TRBV29-1 combines with J gene TRBJ2-2; 7 bases match TRBD2. The V gene's germline CDR1 is SQVTM and CDR2 ANQGSEA. Trimming took 6 bases from V and 6 from J; bases not matched to a gene: 10. The CDR3 runs to 14 residues. The chain's CDR3 is CSVGTIGTAGELFF. The CDR3 DNA reads as TGCAGCGTCGGGACTATCGGCACGGCCGGGGAGCTGTTTTTT.

The chain links TRBV7-9 to TRBJ2-7; D uncertain. The CDR3 covers 11 residues. V lost 4 bases, J lost 6 bases, and 7 bases lay in between. CDR1 SEHNR and CDR2 FQNEAQ come from the germline V gene (reference sequence). The CDR3 DNA reads as TGTGCCAGCAGCTCCCACAGCGAGCAGTACTTC. Amino acid sequence: CASSSHSEQYF.

V is TRBV2 and J is TRBJ1-6; D gene ambiguous. Per the germline V gene, CDR1 is SNHLY and CDR2 is FYNNEI. The CDR3 is made up of 12 amino acids. Trimming stripped 9 bases from V and 7 bases from J, with 10 bases between. CDR3 residues: CASNGMNSPLHF. In DNA form, the CDR3 reads TGTGCCAGTAACGGGATGAATTCACCCCTCCACTTT. Full variable domain (rest looked up from reference TRBV2 and TRBJ1-6): EPEVTQTPSHQVTQMGQEVILRCVPISNHLYFYWYRQILGQKVEFLVSFYNNEISEKSEIFDDQFSVERPDGSNFTLKIRSTKLEDSAMYFCASNGMNSPLHFGNGTRLTVT.

The chain uses TRBV11-2 and TRBJ2-2; TRBD1 aligns across 8 bases. The V and J ends lost 7 bases and 1 base, in that order; junction bases with no gene match: 5. CDR3 length: 15 amino acids. Germline V gene data show CDR1 as SGHAT and CDR2 as FQNNGV. This CDR3 is CASIHGTGNTGELFF. The CDR3 DNA reads TGTGCCAGCATCCATGGGACAGGGAACACCGGGGAGCTGTTTTTT.

This rearrangement joins TRBV23-1 to TRBJ1-2; D ambiguous. TRBV23-1 falls under the ORF class, with uncertain function. The CDR3 is made up of 13 amino acids. Trimming took 6 bases from V and 4 from J, leaving 12 bases between them. In DNA, the CDR3 is TGCGCCAGCAGCCCTGGACTGTTCTATGGCTACACCTTC. Protein: CASSPGLFYGYTF.

The CDR3 sequence is CSVVLRAGGELFF. Here the CDR3 DNA reads TGCAGCGTTGTATTGAGGGCGGGCGGGGAGCTGTTTTTT. This sequence joins TRBV29-1 and TRBJ2-2; weak D call: TRBD2 (5 bases). Germline CDR1 SQVTM, CDR2 ANQGSEA. V shed 4 bases and J shed 7 bases, with 13 bases lying between them. The CDR3 runs 13 residues.

The chain employs TRBV14 and TRBJ2-1, with 7 bases identical to TRBD2. The junction had 11 bases not matched to a gene; V was cut back by 0 bases and J by 6 bases. The CDR3 is 17 residues long. Germline V CDR1 and CDR2: SGHDN, FVKESK. The CDR3 nucleotides read TGTGCCAGCAGCCAAGATCGGCGGTCTAGCGGTCCCAATGAGCAGTTCTTC. Amino acid sequence: CASSQDRRSSGPNEQFF.

The rearrangement links TRBV30 to TRBJ1-6, with D hard to call. With 5 bases removed from V and 10 bases from J, the gap between germline ends came to 15 bases. This CDR3 is built from 13 residues. Germline loops: CDR1 GTSNPN, CDR2 SVGIG (reference sequence). The CDR3 here is CAWQLGEGSPLHF. The CDR3 DNA reads as TGTGCCTGGCAGTTGGGTGAGGGATCACCCCTCCACTTT. Full variable domain (missing parts from reference TRBV30 and TRBJ1-6): SQTIHQWPATLVQPVGSPLSLECTVEGTSNPNLYWYRQAAGRGLQLLFYSVGIGQISSEVPQNLSASRPQDRQFILSSKKLLLSDSGFYLCAWQLGEGSPLHFGNGTRLTVT.

This sequence joins TRBV7-9 and TRBJ2-3; D gene unclear. Per the germline V gene, CDR1 is SEHNR and CDR2 is FQNEAQ (reference sequence). The V gene lost 5 bases and the J gene lost 9 bases, with 9 bases spanning the gap. CDR3 length: 11 amino acids. The CDR3 spells CASSNSRTQYF. In DNA form, the CDR3 reads TGTGCCAGCAGCAATTCTAGGACGCAGTATTTT. Combining the CDR3 with reference TRBV7-9 and TRBJ2-3 gives the whole variable domain DTGVSQNPRHKITKRGQNVTFRCDPISEHNRLYWYRQTLGQGPEFLTYFQNEAQLEKSRLLSDRFSAERPKGSFSTLEIQRTEQGDSAMYLCASSNSRTQYFGPGTRLTVL.

J is TRBJ2-3 and V is TRBV6-1; D uncertain. CDR1 and CDR2 from the germline V gene are MNHNS and SASEGT. The germline V and J ends were trimmed by 8 bases and 0 bases, with 9 bases remaining between them. The CDR3 sequence is 13 residues long. CDR3 residues: CASLLQSTDTQYF. Here the CDR3 DNA reads TGTGCCAGCCTTCTACAGAGCACAGATACGCAGTATTTT.

This clone was counted between two and nine times. The chain combines TRBV27 with TRBJ1-2; D is ambiguous. With 5 bases removed from V and 8 bases from J, the gap between germline ends came to 15 bases. Germline V CDR1 and CDR2: MNHEY, SMNVEV (reference sequence). The CDR3 loop spans 13 amino acids. The DNA of the CDR3 is TGTGCCAGCAGTGCCTTGGGAGTTCAAGGCTACACCTTC. Residues: CASSALGVQGYTF.

The genes are TRBV5-1 and TRBJ2-1; 8 bases match TRBD2. V gave up 3 bases and J gave up 3 bases; unmatched junction bases: 5. CDR1 and CDR2 from the germline V gene are SGHRS and YFSETQ. This CDR3 spans 15 amino acids. CDR3 sequence (DNA): TGCGCCAGCAGCTCGGGACTAGACGGCTACAATGAGCAGTTCTTC. Its protein is CASSSGLDGYNEQFF.

The J gene is TRBJ2-1, the V gene TRBV28, with D maybe TRBD2 (5 bases). CDR3 length equals 14 residues. Trimming cost V 5 bases and J 5 bases, with 13 bases left between them. Per the germline V gene, CDR1 is MDHEN and CDR2 is SYDVKM. CDR3 nucleotide sequence: TGTGCCAGCAGTCCGCTAGCTTACCACAATGAGCAGTTCTTC. This codes for CASSPLAYHNEQFF.

The chain carries TRBV21-1 and TRBJ2-2; the table's D call TRBD2 went unverified against the DNA. TRBV21-1 is tagged as a pseudogene. This CDR3 comprises 16 residues. The CDR3: CASGLDSRRNTGELFF. The CDR3 DNA sequence: TGTGCCAGCGGGTTAGACTCGCGGCGCAACACCGGGGAGCTGTTTTTT.

A word on this clone: At one boundary the junction diverges from the germline segment, which might be a read error. Other nucleotide sequences in the sample specify the same CDR3. The rearrangement uses TRBV10-3 and TRBJ1-6, with 7 bases that match TRBD1. CDR1 ENHRY and CDR2 SYGVKD come from the germline V gene. This CDR3 contains 14 residues. The CDR3 reads CAISPGQKNSPLHF. The CDR3 DNA is TGTGCCATCAGCCCGGGACAGAAAAATTCGCCCCTCCACTTT.

The chain carries TRBV19 and TRBJ1-5; no clear D. Deletions cut 8 bases from V and 6 bases from J, with 14 bases between. This CDR3 region has 13 residues. Germline V gene sequence: CDR1 LNHDA, CDR2 SQIVND (reference sequence). The CDR3 loop reads CASSLSAGQPQHF. The CDR3 DNA is TGTGCCAGTTCACTATCGGCCGGTCAGCCCCAGCATTTT.

This clone appeared a few times. The CDR3: CASRGRGEKLFF. In DNA form, the CDR3 reads TGTGCCAGTAGGGGGCGCGGTGAAAAACTGTTTTTT. The chain uses TRBV19 and TRBJ1-4; tentative D call: TRBD1 (5 bases). V lost 6 bases and J 7 bases, leaving 9 bases between the germline ends. CDR3 length: 12 residues. Germline values: CDR1 LNHDA, CDR2 SQIVND (reference sequence).